These 9 T cell receptor beta chains were all obtained from the same sample, sequenced in a study of CD8+ T cells in alopecia areata. Pooled cells of cutaneous lymph node origin were sorted on CD4, CD8alpha, NKG2D, NKG2ACE and other markers. After isolation, RNA underwent reverse transcription to generate cDNA as the sequencing template. Sequencing was performed with immunoSEQ multiplex PCR; in TCRdb, only in-frame clones are kept and a portion is missing. The sample yields 200,000 to 300,000 clones, without any singletons. The specimen sequenced was CD4+ T cells sorted from a lymph node. These receptors all stem from a C3H/HeJ mouse with alopecia areata. The MHC haplotype of this mouse line is H2-k.

A few counts support this clone. Here the gene names and germline are mouse. Coverage ceases 4 residues before the CDR3 finishes, and the germline J gene fills in the end. Other DNA sequences in this sample translate to the same CDR3. The V gene is TRBV13-3, the J gene TRBJ2-3; 11 positions agree with TRBD1. The CDR3 loop spans 14 amino acids. Germline values: CDR1 NNHDY, CDR2 SYVADS. The trim removed 5 bases at V and 3 bases at J, leaving 2 bases unmatched. The CDR3 protein is CASRDRGRAETLYF. The DNA read from the CDR3 is TGTGCCAGCAGGGACAGGGGGCGCGCAGAA.

Remarks on this clone: The gene names given are mouse names. Sequencing ends 4 residues short of the CDR3 end; the germline J gene provides the rest. The same CDR3 can be traced to other DNA sequences in this sample. The rearrangement joins TRBV13-2 to TRBJ2-7; the match to TRBD2 covers 12 bases. The CDR3 extends over 14 amino acids. Germline CDR1 reads NNHNN; CDR2 reads SYGAGS (reference sequence). With 5 bases clipped from V and 2 bases from J, the junction kept 2 bases outside the gene matches. The CDR3 bases that were read are TGTGCCAGCGGGCGGACTGGGGGGGCCTAT. It codes for CASGRTGGAY. The CDR3, in full, reads CASGRTGGAYEQYF.

Remarks on this clone: Gene names are the mouse ones. The read comes to an end 4 residues before the CDR3 does, leaving the germline J gene to fill in the end. Within the sample, other DNA sequences also encode this same CDR3. The V gene is TRBV5, the J gene TRBJ1-2; weak D call: TRBD1 (5 bases). Looked up from germline, CDR1 is LGHNA and CDR2 is YNLKQL (reference sequence). The CDR3 runs 14 residues. V dropped 0 bases and J dropped 4 bases, with 9 bases sitting between them. CDR3: CASSQEGEGSDYTF. The covered CDR3 bases are TGTGCCAGCAGCCAAGAGGGGGAAGGCTCC.

This clone was observed a handful of times. Gene names are the mouse ones. The read comes to an end 4 residues before the CDR3 does, leaving the germline J gene to fill in the end. This CDR3 is also generated by other DNA sequences in the sample. The V call is TRBV13-3, the J call TRBJ2-3, with D maybe TRBD1 (5 bases). This CDR3 has 14 residues. Germline CDR1 NNHDY, CDR2 SYVADS. Deletions cut 6 bases from V and 0 bases from J, with 11 bases between. This chain's CDR3 is CASKRTTSAETLYF. The DNA read from the CDR3 is TGTGCCAGCAAACGGACAACTAGTGCAGAA.

In regard to this clone: The gene symbols are mouse symbols. The read gets to within 3 residues of the CDR3 end, and the germline J gene fills in the rest. This chain links TRBV19 with TRBJ1-6; no reliable D call. TRBJ1-6 is labeled an ORF, and its function is uncertain. The CDR3 totals 13 residues. V gave up 3 bases and J gave up 2 bases, with 3 bases separating them. Germline V lookup: CDR1 FNHDT, CDR2 SITEND (reference sequence). The CDR3 loop is CASSTPYNSPLYF. Incomplete CDR3 DNA: TGTGCCAGCAGTACTCCCTATAATTCGCCC.

As regards this clone: Mouse names are used for the genes. The read falls 4 residues short of the CDR3 end, and the missing part is taken from the germline J gene. The chain links TRBV5 to TRBJ1-2; a possible D gene is TRBD1 (5 bases). The germline V gene encodes CDR1 LGHNA and CDR2 YNLKQL (reference sequence). The CDR3 sequence is 15 residues long. The covered CDR3 bases are TGTGCCAGCAGCCAAGATAGGGACTGGGGGGGC. It encodes CASSQDRDWGG. The CDR3, in full, reads CASSQDRDWGGDYTF.

This clone was detected only a few times. The germline and genes are mouse ones. Read sequence stops 4 residues before the CDR3 end, and the germline J gene provides the missing end. At the DNA level, this CDR3 is encoded by other sequences in the same sample as well. The chain combines TRBV31 with TRBJ2-1, with 7 bases fitting TRBD2. The CDR3 totals 14 residues. CDR1 is GKSSPN and CDR2 is SITVG in the germline V gene. With V trimmed by 0 bases and J by 3 bases, 2 bases remained unmatched. The CDR3 reads CAWSLLGGYAEQFF. Partial CDR3 DNA: TGTGCCTGGAGTCTTTTGGGGGGCTATGCT.

As concerns this clone: Gene names refer to mouse genes. The CDR3 end falls 4 residues outside the read, so it is completed with the germline J gene. The chain uses TRBV29 and TRBJ1-1, with D possibly matching TRBD1 (6 bases). In germline, CDR1 is MSHET, CDR2 SYDVDS. There are 14 residues in the CDR3. Trimming took off 2 bases at V and 4 bases at J, with 11 bases between the two ends. The CDR3 is CASSLQGRATEVFF. Partial CDR3 DNA: TGTGCTAGCAGTTTACAGGGGAGGGCCACA.

In regard to this clone: Gene names refer to mouse genes. The read comes to an end 4 residues before the CDR3 does, leaving the germline J gene to fill in the end. This chain uses TRBV19 with TRBJ1-1; 10 nucleotides align to TRBD1. The CDR3 loop spans 16 amino acids. CDR1 and CDR2 (germline): FNHDT, SITEND (reference sequence). V was clipped by 1 base and J by 3 bases; unmatched bases: 6. The CDR3 bases that were read are TGTGCCAGCAGTATAACCCTGGGACAGGGGTACACA. Translating gives CASSITLGQGYT. The whole CDR3 protein reads CASSITLGQGYTEVFF. Based on the CDR3 plus reference TRBV19 and TRBJ1-1, the full variable domain is GGIITQTPKFLIGQEGQKLTLKCQQNFNHDTMYWYRQDSGKGLRLIYYSITENDLQKGDLSEGYDASREKKSSFSLTVTSAQKNEMAVFLCASSITLGQGYTEVFFGKGTRLTVV.